The clone carrying this T cell receptor beta chain was recorded once. Other nucleotide sequences in the sample specify the same CDR3. These data belong to a study of blood T cell repertoires in COVID-19. The wider study: Both acute and convalescent COVID-19 samples were obtained from the United States, Italy and Spain. T cells, B-cell-depleted T cells, or PBMCs supplied cDNA or gDNA.

The Seattle patients joined while their infection was active and were tracked longitudinally afterward. Per germline, CDR1 LGHNT and CDR2 FRNRAP. The length of the CDR3 is 11 residues. V gave up 6 bases and J gave up 7 bases, with 7 bases separating them. As originally analysed: Estimated nucleated cell counts came from reference gene primer amplification. Only in-frame clones appear in the TCRdb table, and some are missing; sequencing was by immunoSEQ multiplex PCR. D and trimming come from the DNA, and the V and J calls and clone size come from that table. The data hold 200,000 to 250,000 clones, with roughly 83% observed a single time.

The rearrangement joins TRBV12-5 to TRBJ2-1; D not resolved. The sequence was obtained from a woman older than 75 with COVID-19, enrolled during active disease. Specimen: peripheral blood. DNA for the CDR3: TGTGCTAGTGGGTCCCGTAATGAGCAGTTCTTC. Its protein is CASGSRNEQFF.